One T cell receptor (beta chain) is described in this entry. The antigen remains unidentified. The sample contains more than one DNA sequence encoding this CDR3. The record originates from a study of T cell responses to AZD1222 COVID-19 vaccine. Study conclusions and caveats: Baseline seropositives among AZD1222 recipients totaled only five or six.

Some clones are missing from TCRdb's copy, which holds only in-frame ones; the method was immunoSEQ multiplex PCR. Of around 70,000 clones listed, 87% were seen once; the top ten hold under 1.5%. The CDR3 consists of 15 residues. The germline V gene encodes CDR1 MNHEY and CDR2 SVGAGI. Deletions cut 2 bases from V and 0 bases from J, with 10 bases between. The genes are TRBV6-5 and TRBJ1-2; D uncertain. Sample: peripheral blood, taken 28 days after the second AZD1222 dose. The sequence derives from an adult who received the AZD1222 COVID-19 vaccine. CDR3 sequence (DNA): TGTGCCAGCAGTTACGCGGGAGGCTCTAACTATGGCTACACCTTC. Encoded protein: CASSYAGGSNYGYTF.